Presented here are 10 T cell receptor beta chains from one specimen sequenced in a study of shared clonotypes between healthy human individuals (dated by TCRdb to the early 2020s). The method behind the library was the immunoSEQ multiplex PCR assay. TCRdb took over this immuneACCESS table, retaining in-frame rearrangements with V and J assigned. Such tables are incomplete; in checked studies, under half of the missing clones stem from an unresolved V gene, and the remainder is unexplained. The sample contains about 2 million clones, over 85% of them found a single time. The ten largest clones take up more than 0.1% of the sample. The sample taken for sequencing was naive CD4+ T cells sorted from blood. Reading the label with the study, this specimen's cell subset or site is: CD45RA+ positively selected. These receptors originate from a man aged 18 to 29 in good health.

CDR3 DNA sequence: TGTGCCATCAGTGAGTCGGCAGGGCAGACCTACAATGAGCAGTTCTTC. It specifies CAISESAGQTYNEQFF. This sequence joins TRBV10-3 and TRBJ2-1, with D perhaps matching TRBD1 (5 bases). Germline V gene sequence: CDR1 ENHRY, CDR2 SYGVKD. The V end lost 0 bases, the J end lost 2 bases, and 11 bases lay between the germline ends. This CDR3 is 16 amino acids long.

The table lists this clone with a few counts. The gene calls are TRBV5-1 and TRBJ2-1; perhaps TRBD2 as D (5 bases). CDR1 is SGHRS and CDR2 is YFSETQ in the germline V gene. V lost 2 bases and J 5 bases, leaving 11 bases between the germline ends. The CDR3 extends over 14 amino acids. CDR3 coding DNA: TGCGCCAGCAGCTTCCGGGGTAGCGACAATGAGCAGTTCTTC. Its translation: CASSFRGSDNEQFF.

The chain couples TRBV30 to TRBJ2-7; D is possibly TRBD1 or TRBD2 (5 bases each). In germline, CDR1 is GTSNPN, CDR2 SVGIG (reference sequence). V lost 0 bases and J lost 3, with 12 bases in between. CDR3 size: 14 residues. DNA of the CDR3: TGTGCCTGGAGTGTAAACGAGGGGATCTACGAGCAGTACTTC. Its protein is CAWSVNEGIYEQYF. Full variable domain (remainder filled in from reference TRBV30 and TRBJ2-7): SQTIHQWPATLVQPVGSPLSLECTVEGTSNPNLYWYRQAAGRGLQLLFYSVGIGQISSEVPQNLSASRPQDRQFILSSKKLLLSDSGFYLCAWSVNEGIYEQYFGPGTRLTVT.

Regarding this clone: No DNA is shown, since the ends of the CDR3 on it are uncertain; the CDR3 is the one TCRdb lists. The chain links TRBV5-1 to TRBJ2-2. Germline loops: CDR1 SGHRS, CDR2 YFSETQ. The CDR3 extends over 17 residues, inclusive of both ends. CDR3 sequence: CASSWTGSDRRAGELFF.

The chain combines TRBV9 with TRBJ2-7; 7 nucleotides agree with TRBD2. Germline CDR1 SGDLS, CDR2 YYNGEE. CDR3 length: 16 residues. Losses at the gene ends were 4 bases for V and 4 bases for J; bases not matched to a gene: 14. CDR3 in DNA: TGTGCCAGCAGCCCACGGTGGGGGGAGGGTGTTTACGAGCAGTACTTC. This encodes CASSPRWGEGVYEQYF. The variable domain in full, completed from reference TRBV9 and TRBJ2-7, reads DSGVTQTPKHLITATGQRVTLRCSPRSGDLSVYWYQQSLDQGLQFLIQYYNGEERAKGNILERFSAQQFPDLHSELNLSSLELGDSALYFCASSPRWGEGVYEQYFGPGTRLTVT.

The V gene is TRBV19, the J gene TRBJ1-2; TRBD1 agrees at 8 bases. J gave up 6 bases and V 6 bases, and 15 bases lay outside the gene matches. The CDR3 runs 16 residues. Germline V gene sequence: CDR1 LNHDA, CDR2 SQIVND (reference sequence). In nucleotides, the CDR3 is TGTGCCAGTAGAATGAGTGCAGGGGGCATTTCACATGGCTACACCTTC. As protein: CASRMSAGGISHGYTF.

The V call is TRBV5-1, the J call TRBJ1-4, with 10 positions matching TRBD1. V trimming: 7 bases; J trimming: 7 bases; junction bases outside the gene matches: 7. The CDR3 is made up of 14 amino acids. The germline gives CDR1 SGHRS, CDR2 YFSETQ. The DNA of the CDR3 is TGCGCCAGCGGACTCCGGGACAGGGGTGAAAAACTGTTTTTT. It specifies CASGLRDRGEKLFF.

DNA for the CDR3: TGTGCCACCAGGAGCTCAGGGGGTCAGCCCCAGCATTTT. It codes for CATRSSGGQPQHF. The J gene is TRBJ1-5, the V gene TRBV15; 7 nucleotides line up with TRBD1. Germline CDR1 reads LNHNV; CDR2 reads YYDKDF (reference sequence). V shed 6 bases and J 6 bases; nucleotides not matched to a gene: 5. This CDR3 is 13 amino acids long.

This chain links TRBV4-3 with TRBJ1-1; D unclear. Germline CDR1 is LGHNA and CDR2 is YSLEER. The CDR3 contains 16 residues. Trimming pared 0 bases from V and 1 base from J, leaving 12 bases between. CDR3 region: CASSQEATSPNTEAFF. The CDR3 DNA reads as TGCGCCAGCAGCCAAGAAGCCACATCTCCGAACACTGAAGCTTTCTTT.

This clone appeared a single time. The CDR3 DNA sequence: TGTGCCAGCAGCTTAGGTCCGGGGTACTCCTACAATGAGCAGTTCTTC. It is translated as CASSLGPGYSYNEQFF. This sequence joins TRBV11-2 and TRBJ2-1, with D possibly matching TRBD2 (5 bases). Germline V gene data show CDR1 as SGHAT and CDR2 as FQNNGV. The V end was cut by 1 base, the J end by 0 bases, with 10 bases between. This CDR3 has 16 residues.